The present TCR beta chain was sequenced within a study of OX40 agonist ivuxolimab in advanced cancers. Assay: immunoSEQ multiplex PCR; the TCRdb copy retains only in-frame clones and omits some. The profile shows 75,000 to 80,000 clones, over 80% of them singletons. Trimming removed 7 bases from V and 7 bases from J; junction bases left unmatched: 6. This CDR3 is built from 13 residues. The V gene's germline CDR1 is SGHTA and CDR2 FQGTGA. The chain recombines TRBV7-3 with TRBJ2-2; 7 nucleotides align to TRBD2. This clonotype was sampled from an adult with an advanced solid tumor such as melanoma, head and neck, liver or kidney cancer. The sample consisted of CD4+ or CD8+ T cells sorted from blood, taken in a trial of the OX40 agonist ivuxolimab. CDR3 region: CASKERGGGELFF. As DNA, the CDR3 is TGTGCCAGCAAGGAGCGGGGCGGCGGGGAGCTGTTTTTT.